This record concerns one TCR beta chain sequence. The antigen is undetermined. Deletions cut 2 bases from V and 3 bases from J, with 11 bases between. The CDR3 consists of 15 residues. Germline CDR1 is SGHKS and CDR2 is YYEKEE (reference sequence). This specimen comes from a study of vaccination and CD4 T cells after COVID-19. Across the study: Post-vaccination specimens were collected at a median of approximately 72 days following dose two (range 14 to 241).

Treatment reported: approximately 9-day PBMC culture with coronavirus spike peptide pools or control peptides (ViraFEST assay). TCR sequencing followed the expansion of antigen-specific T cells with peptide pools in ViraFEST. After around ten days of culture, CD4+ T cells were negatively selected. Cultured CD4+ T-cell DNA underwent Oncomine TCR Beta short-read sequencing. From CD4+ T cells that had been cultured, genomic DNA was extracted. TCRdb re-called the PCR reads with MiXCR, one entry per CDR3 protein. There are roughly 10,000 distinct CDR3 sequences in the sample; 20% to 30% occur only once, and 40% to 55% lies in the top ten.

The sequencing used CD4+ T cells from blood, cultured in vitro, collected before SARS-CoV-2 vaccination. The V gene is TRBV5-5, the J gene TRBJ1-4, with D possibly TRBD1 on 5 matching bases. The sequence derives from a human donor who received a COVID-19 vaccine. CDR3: CASSLGAAANEKLFF. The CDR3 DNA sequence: TGTGCCAGCAGCTTAGGGGCGGCGGCTAATGAAAAACTGTTTTTT.